This T cell receptor beta chain emerged from a study of T-cell memory formation after mild COVID-19. Study summary: Clustering of TCRs was largely donor specific.

The CDR3 is 16 residues long. J was trimmed by 6 bases and V by 4 bases; bases with no gene match: 8. TCRdb reprocessed the 5' RACE reads via MiXCR and lists one record per CDR3 protein. Of more than 200,000 distinct CDR3 sequences listed, less than 20% are singletons. The source of this sequence is a man in his late teens or twenties who had mild COVID-19 (a few samples of this study predate the infection). Cell type and time point are not known. The sample taken for sequencing was PBMCs or a T cell subset sorted from them (not recorded which). J is TRBJ2-3 and V is TRBV12-3 or TRBV12-4; 12 bases are shared with TRBD2. The chain's CDR3 is CASSSQLAGGVDTQYF. In DNA, the CDR3 is TGTGCCAGCAGTTCCCAACTAGCGGGGGGCGTGGATACGCAGTATTTT.